Shown below are 24 T cell receptor beta chains from a single sample sequenced in a study of graft-versus-host responses after intestinal transplantation. These TCRs' antigens remain unknown. The table came from immunoSEQ multiplex PCR; TCRdb's copy has only in-frame clones and leaves some out. Of about 51,000 clones in the sample, roughly nine tenths are singletons; the top ten hold approximately 0.6%. This specimen consisted of unstimulated CD4+ T cells sorted from spleen or lymph node cells, obtained before transplant. The receptors originated from a human donor who was the organ donor for an intestinal transplant.

The chain recombines TRBV14 with TRBJ2-7, with D possibly TRBD2 on 5 matching bases. Trimming took 5 bases from V and 5 from J, leaving 7 bases between them. This CDR3 has 11 amino acids. Per the germline V gene, CDR1 is SGHDN and CDR2 is FVKESK. In DNA, the CDR3 is TGTGCCAGCAGCGTGAGGGACGAGCAGTACTTC. Translated, it gives CASSVRDEQYF.

The sample holds a few counts of this clone. This chain links TRBV6-5 with TRBJ2-5; 10 bases are shared with TRBD2. V dropped 5 bases and J dropped 1; count of bases not matched to a gene: 1. CDR1 MNHEY and CDR2 SVGAGI come from the germline V gene. CDR3 length: 14 residues. The chain's CDR3 is CASSPSGSQETQYF. CDR3 coding DNA: TGTGCCAGCAGTCCTAGCGGGAGCCAAGAGACCCAGTACTTC.

The chain carries TRBV28 and TRBJ2-3, with D tentatively TRBD1 (5 bases). Germline assignment: CDR1 MDHEN and CDR2 SYDVKM. The CDR3 is made up of 10 amino acids. Trimming took off 8 bases at V and 6 bases at J, with 6 bases between the two ends. Here the CDR3 reads CASGADTQYF. The CDR3 DNA is TGTGCCAGCGGGGCGGATACGCAGTATTTT.

The rearrangement uses TRBV6-5 and TRBJ2-3, with a tentative D call TRBD2 (6 bases). Trimming took 6 bases from V and 0 from J, leaving 13 bases between them. CDR1 and CDR2 from the germline V gene are MNHEY and SVGAGI. The CDR3 extends over 15 amino acids. The chain's CDR3 is CASSLGTASTDTQYF. In DNA form, the CDR3 reads TGTGCCAGCAGCCTAGGGACTGCTAGCACAGATACGCAGTATTTT.

The chain couples TRBV5-1 to TRBJ2-2; 9 bases map to TRBD1. Germline values: CDR1 SGHRS, CDR2 YFSETQ. CDR3 length equals 16 residues. With 0 bases clipped from V and 6 bases from J, the junction kept 6 bases outside the gene matches. The DNA of the CDR3 is TGCGCCAGCAGCTTGGAAGGACAGGGGAGAGCCGGGGAGCTGTTTTTT. Protein: CASSLEGQGRAGELFF.

CDR3 sequence: CASSQELGQGAPHNEQFF. DNA for the CDR3: TGTGCCAGCAGCCAAGAATTAGGACAGGGGGCCCCGCATAATGAGCAGTTCTTC. The V gene is TRBV4-2, the J gene TRBJ2-1; 11 positions agree with TRBD1. Per germline, CDR1 LGHNA and CDR2 YNFKEQ. With V trimmed by 0 bases and J by 7 bases, 11 bases remained unmatched. CDR3 length: 18 residues.

The chain is built from TRBV9 and TRBJ2-1; D is perhaps TRBD2 (6 bases). CDR3 length: 16 amino acids. V lost 3 bases and J 0 bases, leaving 13 bases between the germline ends. CDR1 is SGDLS and CDR2 is YYNGEE in the germline V gene. CDR3 amino acids: CASSGRGLSSYNEQFF. The CDR3 DNA is TGTGCCAGCAGCGGGAGGGGCTTGAGCTCCTACAATGAGCAGTTCTTC. The full variable domain, in which reference TRBV9 and TRBJ2-1 provide the parts outside the CDR3, is DSGVTQTPKHLITATGQRVTLRCSPRSGDLSVYWYQQSLDQGLQFLIQYYNGEERAKGNILERFSAQQFPDLHSELNLSSLELGDSALYFCASSGRGLSSYNEQFFGPGTRLTVL.

The chain recombines TRBV6-5 with TRBJ1-2; 9 bases line up with TRBD1. With 5 bases clipped from V and 6 bases from J, the junction kept 7 bases outside the gene matches. The CDR3 consists of 14 residues. CDR1 is MNHEY and CDR2 is SVGAGI in the germline V gene. The CDR3 reads CASSPRQGGDGYTF. CDR3 nucleotides: TGTGCCAGCAGTCCAAGACAGGGGGGCGATGGCTACACCTTC.

This chain joins TRBV6-6 and TRBJ1-6; D not resolved. The germline CDR1 and CDR2 sequences are MNHNY and SVGAGI (reference sequence). CDR3 length: 15 residues. The ends were cut back, 6 bases at V and 4 bases at J, with 13 bases in the middle. CDR3 protein: CASRAPEGYNSPLHF. In nucleotides, the CDR3 is TGTGCCAGCAGAGCCCCTGAGGGTTATAATTCACCCCTCCACTTT.

The rearrangement links TRBV6-1 to TRBJ2-5; D uncertain. Per the germline V gene, CDR1 is MNHNS and CDR2 is SASEGT. The CDR3 is 12 residues long. Trimming cost V 4 bases and J 5 bases, with 8 bases left between them. CDR3 nucleotide sequence: TGTGCCAGCAGTGTCGTGAGGGAGACCCAGTACTTC. Protein: CASSVVRETQYF.

V usage is TRBV28 and J usage is TRBJ2-7, with 16 bases matching TRBD2. J gave up 7 bases and V 2 bases, and 2 bases lay outside the gene matches. In germline, CDR1 is MDHEN, CDR2 SYDVKM. This CDR3 has 15 residues. In DNA, the CDR3 is TGTGCCAGCAGTTTAGGGACTAGCGGGAGGGGAGAGCAGTACTTC. This gives the protein CASSLGTSGRGEQYF.

The chain couples TRBV2 to TRBJ2-5; 12 positions agree with TRBD2. CDR3 length equals 14 residues. J was trimmed by 4 bases and V by 9 bases; bases with no gene match: 6. Germline loops: CDR1 SNHLY, CDR2 FYNNEI. Written as DNA, the CDR3 is TGTGCCAGGACTAGCGGGGGCTTGGGAGAGACCCAGTACTTC. This gives the protein CARTSGGLGETQYF. The full variable domain, completed using reference TRBV2 and TRBJ2-5, is EPEVTQTPSHQVTQMGQEVILRCVPISNHLYFYWYRQILGQKVEFLVSFYNNEISEKSEIFDDQFSVERPDGSNFTLKIRSTKLEDSAMYFCARTSGGLGETQYFGPGTRLLVL.

This chain links TRBV18 with TRBJ1-6; 8 bases are shared with TRBD1. Germline V gives CDR1 KGHSH, CDR2 LQKENI. The CDR3 is made up of 14 amino acids. Trimming removed 4 bases from V and 7 bases from J; junction bases left unmatched: 3. CDR3 region: CASSQTGENSPLHF. The DNA of the CDR3 is TGTGCCAGCTCACAGACAGGGGAGAATTCACCCCTCCACTTT.

The rearrangement links TRBV5-1 to TRBJ1-6; D uncertain. Germline V gene sequence: CDR1 SGHRS, CDR2 YFSETQ. The CDR3 covers 13 residues. V shed 5 bases and J shed 6 bases, with 9 bases lying between them. The CDR3 DNA reads as TGCGCCAGCAGTTTCGAGCTTAATTCACCCCTCCACTTT. This sequence encodes CASSFELNSPLHF.

V usage is TRBV19 and J usage is TRBJ1-1, with 8 positions matching TRBD1. Germline V gene lookup returns CDR1 LNHDA and CDR2 SQIVND (reference sequence). CDR3 length equals 15 residues. V shed 6 bases and J 4 bases; nucleotides not matched to a gene: 10. The chain's CDR3 is CASRPDRVRVTEAFF. CDR3 nucleotide sequence: TGTGCCAGTAGACCGGACAGGGTGAGGGTCACTGAAGCTTTCTTT.

This chain uses TRBV2 with TRBJ1-5; D remains ambiguous. Germline V gene lookup returns CDR1 SNHLY and CDR2 FYNNEI. The V gene lost 6 bases and the J gene lost 6 bases, with 12 bases spanning the gap. The CDR3 contains 13 residues. CDR3 loop: CASRGATTQPQHF. In DNA, the CDR3 is TGTGCCAGCAGGGGCGCTACCACTCAGCCCCAGCATTTT.

The V gene is TRBV5-1, the J gene TRBJ2-5, with 7 bases lining up with TRBD2. Trimming took 7 bases from V and 1 from J; bases not matched to a gene: 7. The CDR3 has 14 amino acids. Germline V gives CDR1 SGHRS, CDR2 YFSETQ. The CDR3 nucleotides read TGCGCCAGCCGGGAGAGCGGGGTCCAAGAGACCCAGTACTTC. This gives the protein CASRESGVQETQYF.

The chain joins TRBV7-9 to TRBJ2-7; TRBD1 aligns across 8 bases. J lost 2 bases, V lost 4 bases, and 7 bases had no gene match. In germline, CDR1 is SEHNR, CDR2 FQNEAQ (reference sequence). CDR3 size: 15 residues. CDR3 amino acids: CASSSDRGVTYEQYF. The CDR3 nucleotides are TGTGCCAGCAGCTCAGACAGGGGAGTCACCTACGAGCAGTACTTC.

A word on this clone: One end of the junction is discordant with germline, which a read error may explain. The chain joins TRBV5-1 to TRBJ2-7; 10 bases map to TRBD1. In germline, CDR1 is SGHRS, CDR2 YFSETQ. There are 14 residues in the CDR3. The CDR3 nucleotides read TGCGCCGGCAGCTTGGGGGGGGGACAGGGGAATCCGTACTTC. Protein sequence: CAGSLGGGQGNPYF.

The chain uses TRBV4-2 and TRBJ2-6; D not resolved. Trimming pared 5 bases from V and 0 bases from J, leaving 11 bases between. Looked up from germline, CDR1 is LGHNA and CDR2 is YNFKEQ. CDR3 length: 16 amino acids. The CDR3 loop reads CASSYRLSSGANVLTF. CDR3 DNA: TGTGCCAGCAGCTACCGATTGAGCTCTGGGGCCAACGTCCTGACTTTC.

V usage is TRBV11-2 and J usage is TRBJ2-5; 7 nucleotides match TRBD1. The length of the CDR3 is 15 residues. Germline trimming cut 0 bases from V and 2 bases from J; bases unmatched to any gene: 3. From germline, CDR1 is SGHAT and CDR2 FQNNGV. The CDR3 protein is CASSLDPGQQETQYF. CDR3 sequence (DNA): TGTGCCAGCAGCTTAGACCCGGGACAGCAAGAGACCCAGTACTTC.

About this clone itself: The junction shows a germline mismatch at one end, possibly a read error. The CDR3 sequence is CASSVDRGLEQFF. The DNA for the CDR3 is TGTGCCAGCAGCGTAGACAGGGGGCTTGAGCAGTTCTTC. The rearrangement joins TRBV11-2 to TRBJ2-1, with 10 bases matching TRBD1. The CDR3 totals 13 residues. Germline V CDR1 and CDR2: SGHAT, FQNNGV.

The chain carries TRBV6-5 and TRBJ2-1; D ambiguous. V dropped 2 bases and J dropped 6 bases, with 8 bases sitting between them. Germline CDR1 reads MNHEY; CDR2 reads SVGAGI. The CDR3 totals 13 residues. CDR3 in amino acids: CASSYERRNEQFF. DNA of the CDR3: TGTGCCAGCAGTTACGAGCGCCGCAATGAGCAGTTCTTC.

This clone is a singleton in its sample. The chain is built from TRBV7-2 and TRBJ1-2; TRBD1 matches at 9 bases. The length of the CDR3 is 13 residues. Germline loops: CDR1 SGHTA, CDR2 FQGNSA. V was clipped by 2 bases and J by 8 bases; unmatched bases: 3. The CDR3, as DNA: TGTGCCAGCAGCTTACGGACAGGGGACGGCTACACCTTC. Its protein product is CASSLRTGDGYTF.